Following are 28 T cell receptor beta chains from one sample sequenced in a study of neoadjuvant anti-PD-1 for oral cavity cancer. TCRdb's copy holds only in-frame clones and misses some; the assay was immunoSEQ multiplex PCR. The table records tens of thousands of clones, more than 60% of them present only once. The sequencing used PBMCs, collected before nivolumab (anti-PD-1) treatment. The receptors were sampled from a person between 35 and 79 years old with oral cavity squamous cell carcinoma.

This chain joins TRBV5-1 and TRBJ1-5; D unclear. V was cut by 5 bases and J by 1 base, with 7 bases left in between. The CDR3 extends over 13 amino acids. CDR1 and CDR2 from the germline V gene are SGHRS and YFSETQ. The CDR3 DNA is TGCGCCAGCAGAGAGGGCAGCAATCAGCCCCAGCATTTT. Translation gives CASREGSNQPQHF.

The chain combines TRBV15 with TRBJ1-5; D ambiguous. Between the trimmed V and J ends, which lost 3 bases and 5 bases, there was a span of 8 bases. Germline CDR1 is LNHNV and CDR2 is YYDKDF (reference sequence). The length of the CDR3 is 13 residues. The CDR3 protein is CATSSVVDQPQHF. The CDR3 DNA reads TGTGCCACCAGCAGTGTAGTCGATCAGCCCCAGCATTTT. The whole variable domain, filled in from reference TRBV15 and TRBJ1-5, reads DAMVIQNPRYQVTQFGKPVTLSCSQTLNHNVMYWYQQKSSQAPKLLFHYYDKDFNNEADTPDNFQSRRPNTSFCFLDIRSPGLGDTAMYLCATSSVVDQPQHFGDGTRLSIL.

The rearrangement uses TRBV11-2 and TRBJ1-1; D is ambiguous. CDR1 and CDR2 (germline): SGHAT, FQNNGV. V shed 6 bases and J shed 4 bases, with 6 bases lying between them. The CDR3 sequence is 11 residues long. The CDR3 nucleotides are TGTGCCAGCAGTTTCGGCACTGAAGCTTTCTTT. It specifies CASSFGTEAFF.

This sequence joins TRBV28 and TRBJ1-6, with a tentative D call TRBD1 (5 bases). CDR1 MDHEN and CDR2 SYDVKM come from the germline V gene. The CDR3 runs to 13 residues. V was pared by 7 bases and J by 7 bases, with 11 bases between. The DNA of the CDR3 is TGTGCCAGCATCCGGGACGGGAATTCACCCCTCCACTTT. Protein product: CASIRDGNSPLHF.

A few counts support this clone. This sequence joins TRBV6-5 and TRBJ2-7; D is unclear. Germline CDR1 reads MNHEY; CDR2 reads SVGAGI. The CDR3 consists of 15 residues. V lost 6 bases and J 0 bases, leaving 15 bases between the germline ends. The CDR3 here is CASSRQTVSSYEQYF. CDR3 bases: TGTGCCAGCAGCCGCCAGACGGTTAGCTCCTACGAGCAGTACTTC.

The gene calls are TRBV28 and TRBJ1-2; 7 nucleotides align to TRBD1. V was pared by 6 bases and J by 5 bases, with 9 bases of the junction left unmatched. Germline V gives CDR1 MDHEN, CDR2 SYDVKM. The CDR3 extends over 14 amino acids. The CDR3 reads CASSLTGARYGYTF. The CDR3 DNA reads TGTGCCAGCAGCCTTACAGGGGCGCGGTATGGCTACACCTTC.

The chain uses TRBV2 and TRBJ1-5, with D possibly being TRBD1 (6 bases). Germline values: CDR1 SNHLY, CDR2 FYNNEI. The CDR3 runs 15 residues. V was cut by 8 bases and J by 5 bases, with 19 bases left in between. The chain's CDR3 is CASYREGRGYQPQHF. CDR3 DNA: TGTGCCAGCTACCGTGAGGGCAGGGGATATCAGCCCCAGCATTTT.

V and J are TRBV5-1 and TRBJ1-6, with a weak D call TRBD1 (5 bases). Germline V gene lookup returns CDR1 SGHRS and CDR2 YFSETQ. Trimming cost V 0 bases and J 7 bases, with 14 bases left between them. The CDR3 loop spans 16 amino acids. The CDR3 loop is CASSLVGRDLNSPLHF. The CDR3 DNA reads TGCGCCAGCAGCTTGGTGGGCAGGGACCTAAATTCACCCCTCCACTTT.

CDR3 sequence reads: CASSTLANNEQFF. The CDR3 DNA reads TGCGCCAGCAGTACTTTAGCAAACAATGAGCAGTTCTTC. This chain connects TRBV5-1 to TRBJ2-1; no definite D call. CDR1 and CDR2 (germline): SGHRS, YFSETQ. The CDR3 totals 13 residues. V shed 5 bases and J shed 5 bases, with 11 bases lying between them.

The rearrangement links TRBV5-1 to TRBJ2-7; D is undetermined. Deletions cut 3 bases from V and 6 bases from J, with 16 bases between. Germline assignment: CDR1 SGHRS and CDR2 YFSETQ. The CDR3 is 14 residues long. Here the CDR3 DNA reads TGCGCCAGCAGCTCCGAAAACCGACCGGGCGAGCAGTACTTC. Its protein is CASSSENRPGEQYF.

The chain combines TRBV5-1 with TRBJ2-1, with 9 bases that match TRBD1. CDR1 and CDR2 (germline): SGHRS, YFSETQ. This CDR3 has 15 amino acids. The junction had 10 bases not matched to a gene; V was cut back by 4 bases and J by 8 bases. The CDR3: CASSTQGASSDEQFF. CDR3 DNA sequence: TGCGCCAGCAGCACACAGGGGGCGAGTAGCGATGAGCAGTTCTTC.

V gene TRBV5-4 combines with J gene TRBJ2-5; D possibly matches TRBD1 or TRBD2 (5 bases each). Between the trimmed V and J ends, which lost 7 bases and 2 bases, there was a span of 9 bases. The V gene's germline CDR1 is SGHNT and CDR2 YYREEE (reference sequence). The CDR3 sequence is 12 residues long. As DNA, the CDR3 is TGTGCCAGCGTGGGACCGCAAGAGACCCAGTACTTC. Translation: CASVGPQETQYF.

V usage is TRBV27 and J usage is TRBJ2-1; the match to TRBD1 covers 10 bases. J gave up 7 bases and V 5 bases, and 11 bases lay outside the gene matches. Germline V lookup: CDR1 MNHEY, CDR2 SMNVEV (reference sequence). The CDR3 consists of 16 residues. CDR3 loop: CASSLGQGDRANEQFF. The CDR3 coding sequence is TGTGCCAGCAGTCTCGGACAGGGGGATAGGGCGAATGAGCAGTTCTTC.

The chain recombines TRBV5-6 with TRBJ1-5; D is uncertain. The ends were cut back, 2 bases at V and 5 bases at J, with 8 bases in the middle. The CDR3 is 13 amino acids. The germline V gene has CDR1 SGHDT and CDR2 YYEEEE. The CDR3 is CASSFTQDQPQHF. The CDR3 nucleotides are TGTGCCAGCAGCTTTACCCAGGATCAGCCCCAGCATTTT.

The rearrangement joins TRBV6-1 to TRBJ1-2, with unresolved D. The germline V gene encodes CDR1 MNHNS and CDR2 SASEGT. Trimming removed 0 bases from V and 8 bases from J, with 13 bases in between. The CDR3 runs 14 residues. The CDR3 is CASSEAPTSPGYTF. The CDR3 DNA is TGTGCCAGCAGTGAAGCGCCGACCTCCCCAGGCTACACCTTC.

The chain carries TRBV19 and TRBJ2-1; TRBD2 is a possible D gene (5 bases). V shed 7 bases and J shed 6 bases, with 13 bases lying between them. Germline V gives CDR1 LNHDA, CDR2 SQIVND (reference sequence). This CDR3 comprises 13 residues. CDR3 in DNA: TGTGCCAGTAATCAGAGGAGGTTCAATGAGCAGTTCTTC. Translation gives CASNQRRFNEQFF.

The chain joins TRBV5-6 to TRBJ2-7, with no clear D. The length of the CDR3 is 14 residues. V lost 2 bases to trimming and J lost 1 base, with 10 bases between them. Germline V gene lookup returns CDR1 SGHDT and CDR2 YYEEEE. This CDR3 reads CASSFGRSSYEQYF. The CDR3 DNA is TGTGCCAGCAGCTTCGGCCGGTCTTCCTACGAGCAGTACTTC.

V usage is TRBV7-9 and J usage is TRBJ1-4, with 9 nucleotides matching TRBD1. The CDR3 has 14 residues. Germline V lookup: CDR1 SEHNR, CDR2 FQNEAQ (reference sequence). Trimming removed 4 bases from V and 6 bases from J; junction bases left unmatched: 3. The CDR3 spells CASSSTGGDEKLFF. In DNA form, the CDR3 reads TGTGCCAGCAGCTCGACAGGGGGAGATGAAAAACTGTTTTTT.

The chain has TRBV6-6 and TRBJ2-2; the match to TRBD1 covers 10 bases. Germline V gene lookup returns CDR1 MNHNY and CDR2 SVGAGI (reference sequence). The CDR3 length is 16 residues. With V trimmed by 6 bases and J by 0 bases, 4 bases remained unmatched. The CDR3 DNA reads TGTGCCAGCAGCCCGGGACAGGGGACGAACACCGGGGAGCTGTTTTTT. Its protein product is CASSPGQGTNTGELFF.

The genes are TRBV5-4 and TRBJ2-1, with TRBD1 matching 9 bases. The CDR3 has 16 amino acids. With V trimmed by 2 bases and J by 9 bases, 12 bases remained unmatched. Germline V gives CDR1 SGHNT, CDR2 YYREEE (reference sequence). CDR3 nucleotides: TGTGCCAGCAGCTTCAATCCGGGACAGGGTGGCGGTGAGCAGTTCTTC. It is translated as CASSFNPGQGGGEQFF.

This clone was observed a few times. Other DNA sequences in the same sample also yield this CDR3. V usage is TRBV28 and J usage is TRBJ1-1; a possible D gene is TRBD1 (5 bases). Trimming pared 6 bases from V and 6 bases from J, leaving 8 bases between. The germline V gene has CDR1 MDHEN and CDR2 SYDVKM. CDR3 size: 11 residues. This chain's CDR3 is CASRGRPEAFF. As DNA, the CDR3 is TGTGCCAGCAGGGGGCGTCCTGAAGCTTTCTTT.

V and J are TRBV7-9 and TRBJ1-3; a weak D match, TRBD1 (5 bases). V was clipped by 4 bases and J by 4 bases, with 17 bases between them. The CDR3 has 16 residues. Germline values: CDR1 SEHNR, CDR2 FQNEAQ (reference sequence). The CDR3 sequence is CASSSRLAGYGNTIYF. The DNA of the CDR3 is TGTGCCAGCAGCTCTCGTTTAGCAGGGTACGGAAACACCATATATTTT.

This sequence joins TRBV11-2 and TRBJ2-2; D not certain. V lost 6 bases to trimming and J lost 1 base, with 9 bases between them. Germline lookup yields CDR1 SGHAT and CDR2 FQNNGV. The CDR3 extends over 14 amino acids. The CDR3 loop reads CASSSFENTGELFF. DNA of the CDR3: TGTGCCAGCAGTTCGTTCGAGAACACCGGGGAGCTGTTTTTT.

The V and J genes are TRBV27 and TRBJ2-1; D is unresolved. CDR1 MNHEY and CDR2 SMNVEV come from the germline V gene (reference sequence). There are 13 residues in the CDR3. V gave up 0 bases and J gave up 3 bases, with 3 bases separating them. This CDR3 reads CASSLSNYNEQFF. The CDR3 DNA reads TGTGCCAGCAGTTTATCGAACTACAATGAGCAGTTCTTC.

J is TRBJ1-1 and V is TRBV6-5, with a tentative D call TRBD1 (6 bases). V was cut by 6 bases and J by 4 bases, with 12 bases left in between. CDR1 and CDR2 from the germline V gene are MNHEY and SVGAGI. The CDR3 is made up of 13 amino acids. CDR3 amino acids: CASSAGGLTEAFF. CDR3 coding DNA: TGTGCCAGCAGCGCGGGGGGGCTCACTGAAGCTTTCTTT.

This clone was counted a single time. The chain is built from TRBV7-9 and TRBJ2-2; TRBD2 matches 7 bases. Per germline, CDR1 SEHNR and CDR2 FQNEAQ (reference sequence). Trimming took 5 bases from V and 4 from J; bases not matched to a gene: 10. The CDR3 length is 16 residues. The CDR3 loop is CASSPRSGIGTGELFF. The CDR3 region has the DNA TGTGCCAGCAGCCCCCGAAGCGGGATAGGCACCGGGGAGCTGTTTTTT.

This clone was observed a handful of times. CDR3 coding DNA: TGTGCCAGCAGTGAAGGGCCTAAAACAACTAGCGGGAGGAAGGTGGAGCAGTACTTC. It specifies CASSEGPKTTSGRKVEQYF. V gene TRBV6-1 combines with J gene TRBJ2-7; 12 positions agree with TRBD2. CDR1 and CDR2 from the germline V gene are MNHNS and SASEGT. CDR3 length equals 19 residues. V lost 1 base, J lost 7 bases, and 17 bases stayed unmatched.

The V gene is TRBV6-5, the J gene TRBJ2-6; D call uncertain. Germline CDR1 is MNHEY and CDR2 is SVGAGI. The CDR3 spans 15 residues. The V and J ends lost 8 bases and 0 bases respectively, with 11 bases between them. In DNA, the CDR3 is TGTGCCAGCTGCCAGGCGTTCTCTGGGGCCAACGTCCTGACTTTC. Translated, it gives CASCQAFSGANVLTF.